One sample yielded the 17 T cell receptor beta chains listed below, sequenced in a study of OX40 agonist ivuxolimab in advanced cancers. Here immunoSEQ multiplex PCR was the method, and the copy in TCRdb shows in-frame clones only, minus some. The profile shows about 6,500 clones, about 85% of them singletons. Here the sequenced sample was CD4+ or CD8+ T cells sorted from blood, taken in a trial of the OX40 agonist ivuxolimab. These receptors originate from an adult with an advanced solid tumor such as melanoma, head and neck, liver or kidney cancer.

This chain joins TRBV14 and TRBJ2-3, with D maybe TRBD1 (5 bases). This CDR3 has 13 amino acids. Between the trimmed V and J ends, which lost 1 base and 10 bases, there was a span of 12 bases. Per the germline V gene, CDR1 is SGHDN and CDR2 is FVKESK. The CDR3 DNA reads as TGTGCCAGCAGCCAAGGACAGACGACACCGCAGTATTTT. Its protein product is CASSQGQTTPQYF.

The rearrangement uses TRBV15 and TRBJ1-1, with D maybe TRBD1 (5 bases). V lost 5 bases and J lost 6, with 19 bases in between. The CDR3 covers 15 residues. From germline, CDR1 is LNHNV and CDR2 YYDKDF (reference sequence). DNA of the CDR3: TGTGCCACCAGCGATGGGCGGGAGGGGCGGCCTGAAGCTTTCTTT. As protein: CATSDGREGRPEAFF.

DNA for the CDR3: TGTGCCAGCACTTCGGTGGACGGCTACGAGCAGTACTTC. Translation gives CASTSVDGYEQYF. The chain uses TRBV28 and TRBJ2-7; D remains ambiguous. The germline CDR1 and CDR2 sequences are MDHEN and SYDVKM. The CDR3 is 13 residues long. Trimming removed 7 bases from V and 3 bases from J, with 13 bases in between.

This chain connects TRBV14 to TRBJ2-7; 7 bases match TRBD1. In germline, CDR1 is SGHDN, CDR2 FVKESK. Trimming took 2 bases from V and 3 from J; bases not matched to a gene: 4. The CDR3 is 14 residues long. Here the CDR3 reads CASSQTGTVYEQYF. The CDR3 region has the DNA TGTGCCAGCAGCCAAACCGGGACAGTCTACGAGCAGTACTTC.

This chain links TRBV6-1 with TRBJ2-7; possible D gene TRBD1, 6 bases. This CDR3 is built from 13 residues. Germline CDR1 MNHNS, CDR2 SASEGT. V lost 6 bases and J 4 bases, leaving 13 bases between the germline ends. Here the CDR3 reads CASRGARAYEQYF. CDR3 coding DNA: TGTGCCAGCAGGGGGGCCCGCGCGTACGAGCAGTACTTC.

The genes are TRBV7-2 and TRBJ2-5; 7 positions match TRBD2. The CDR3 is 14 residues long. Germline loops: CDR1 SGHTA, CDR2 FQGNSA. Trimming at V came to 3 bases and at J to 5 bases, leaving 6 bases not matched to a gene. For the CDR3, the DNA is TGTGCCAGCAGCTTCATCGGGGGGTTCGAGACCCAGTACTTC. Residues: CASSFIGGFETQYF.

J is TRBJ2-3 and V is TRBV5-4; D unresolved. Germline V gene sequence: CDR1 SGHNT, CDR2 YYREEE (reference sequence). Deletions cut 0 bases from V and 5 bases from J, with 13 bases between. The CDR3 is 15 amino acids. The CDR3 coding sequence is TGTGCCAGCAGCTTGGAACGAACAGCTGGAGATACGCAGTATTTT. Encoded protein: CASSLERTAGDTQYF.

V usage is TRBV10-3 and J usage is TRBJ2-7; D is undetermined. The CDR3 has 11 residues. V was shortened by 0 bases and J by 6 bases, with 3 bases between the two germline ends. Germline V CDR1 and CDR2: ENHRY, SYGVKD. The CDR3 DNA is TGTGCCATCAGTGAGTCAGGCGAGCAGTACTTC. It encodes CAISESGEQYF.

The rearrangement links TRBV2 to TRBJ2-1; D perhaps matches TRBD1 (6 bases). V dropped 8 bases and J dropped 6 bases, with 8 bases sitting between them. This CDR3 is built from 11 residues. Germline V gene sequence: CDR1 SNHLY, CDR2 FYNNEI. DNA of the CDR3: TGTGCCAGCCAGGGGCCCAATGAGCAGTTCTTC. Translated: CASQGPNEQFF.

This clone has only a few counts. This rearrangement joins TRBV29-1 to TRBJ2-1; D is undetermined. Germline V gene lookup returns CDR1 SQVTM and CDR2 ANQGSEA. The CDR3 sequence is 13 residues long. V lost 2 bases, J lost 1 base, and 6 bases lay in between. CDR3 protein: CSVELDSYNEQFF. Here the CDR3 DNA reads TGCAGCGTTGAACTAGATTCCTACAATGAGCAGTTCTTC.

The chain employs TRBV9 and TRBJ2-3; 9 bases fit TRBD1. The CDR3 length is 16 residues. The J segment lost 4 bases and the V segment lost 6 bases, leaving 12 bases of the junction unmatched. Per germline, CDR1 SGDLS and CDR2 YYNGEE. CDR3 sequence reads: CASTLGPGQGADTQYF. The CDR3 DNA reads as TGTGCCAGCACCTTGGGCCCGGGACAGGGCGCAGATACGCAGTATTTT.

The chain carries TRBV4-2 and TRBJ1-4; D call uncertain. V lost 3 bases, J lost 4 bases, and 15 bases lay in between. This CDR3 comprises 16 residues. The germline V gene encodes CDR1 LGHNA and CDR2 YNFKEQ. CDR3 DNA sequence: TGTGCCAGCAGCCATCCGTCAGTAGAGGGTAATGAAAAACTGTTTTTT. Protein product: CASSHPSVEGNEKLFF.

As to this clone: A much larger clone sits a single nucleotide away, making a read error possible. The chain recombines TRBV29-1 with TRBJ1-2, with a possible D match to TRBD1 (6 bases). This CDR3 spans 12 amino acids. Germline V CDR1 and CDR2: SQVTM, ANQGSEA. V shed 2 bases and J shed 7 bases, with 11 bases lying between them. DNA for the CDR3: TGCAGCGTTGAATGGGGGGGGCGTGGCTACACCTTC. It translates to CSVEWGGRGYTF.

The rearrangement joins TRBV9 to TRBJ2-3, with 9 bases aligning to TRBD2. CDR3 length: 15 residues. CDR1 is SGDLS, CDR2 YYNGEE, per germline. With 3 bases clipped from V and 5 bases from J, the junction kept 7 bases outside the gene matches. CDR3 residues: CASSGSSGTRDTQYF. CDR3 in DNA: TGTGCCAGCAGCGGTTCTAGCGGGACGAGAGATACGCAGTATTTT. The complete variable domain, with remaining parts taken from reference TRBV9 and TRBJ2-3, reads DSGVTQTPKHLITATGQRVTLRCSPRSGDLSVYWYQQSLDQGLQFLIQYYNGEERAKGNILERFSAQQFPDLHSELNLSSLELGDSALYFCASSGSSGTRDTQYFGPGTRLTVL.

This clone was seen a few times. CDR3 nucleotides: TGTGCCAGCAGCTTGCAGTATGGAGATACGCAGTATTTT. Translation: CASSLQYGDTQYF. The chain links TRBV5-4 to TRBJ2-3; no reliable D call. Between the trimmed V and J ends, which lost 1 base and 5 bases, there was a span of 8 bases. The CDR3 extends over 13 amino acids. Germline CDR1 reads SGHNT; CDR2 reads YYREEE (reference sequence). The full variable domain, with the rest looked up from reference TRBV5-4 and TRBJ2-3, is ETGVTQSPTHLIKTRGQQVTLRCSSQSGHNTVSWYQQALGQGPQFIFQYYREEENGRGNFPPRFSGLQFPNYSSELNVNALELDDSALYLCASSLQYGDTQYFGPGTRLTVL.

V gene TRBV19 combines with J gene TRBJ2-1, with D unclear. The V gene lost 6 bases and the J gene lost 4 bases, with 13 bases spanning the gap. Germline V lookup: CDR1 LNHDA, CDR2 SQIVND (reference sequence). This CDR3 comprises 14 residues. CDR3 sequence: CASSEADPYNEQFF. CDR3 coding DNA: TGTGCCAGTAGCGAGGCGGACCCTTACAATGAGCAGTTCTTC.

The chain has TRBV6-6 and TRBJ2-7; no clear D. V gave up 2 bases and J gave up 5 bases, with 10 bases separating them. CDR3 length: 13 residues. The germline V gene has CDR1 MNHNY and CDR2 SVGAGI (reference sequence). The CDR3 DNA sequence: TGTGCCAGCAGTTACCTAGGGATTCACGAGCAGTACTTC. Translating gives CASSYLGIHEQYF.